The 32 T cell receptor beta chains presented below share a single source sample, sequenced in a study of blood T cells in healthy people across ages. The second PCR ran roughly 6 to 12 cycles with a sample-barcoded 5' primer and J-beta primers. A single record per CDR3 protein comes from TCRdb applying MiXCR to the 5' RACE reads. This table has around 690,000 distinct CDR3 sequences, around three fifths appearing once. Sequenced input: blood. The source of these receptors is a man aged 60 to 75 in good health.

The CDR3: CASSPMQGCGYTF. The CDR3 DNA is TGTGCCAGCAGCCCCATGCAGGGGTGCGGCTACACCTTC. The chain links TRBV3-1 to TRBJ1-2; perhaps TRBD1 as D (6 bases). Per the germline V gene, CDR1 is LGHDT and CDR2 is YNNKEL (reference sequence). The V end lost 4 bases, the J end lost 8 bases, and 14 bases lay between the germline ends. This CDR3 is built from 13 residues. Based on the CDR3 plus reference TRBV3-1 and TRBJ1-2, the full variable domain is DTAVSQTPKYLVTQMGNDKSIKCEQNLGHDTMYWYKQDSKKFLKIMFSYNNKELIINETVPNRFSPKSPDKAHLNLHINSLELGDSAVYFCASSPMQGCGYTFGSGTRLTVV.

This clonotype was recorded at least ten times. The CDR3 sequence is CASSQSGTPTDTQYF. The CDR3 nucleotides read TGCGCCAGCAGCCAATCCGGGACTCCGACGGATACGCAGTATTTT. The chain joins TRBV5-1 to TRBJ2-3, with D possibly matching TRBD2 (6 bases). Germline V gene data show CDR1 as SGHRS and CDR2 as YFSETQ. Trimming took off 4 bases at V and 6 bases at J, with 18 bases between the two ends. This CDR3 is 15 amino acids long.

This clonotype occurred a few times. This rearrangement joins TRBV29-1 to TRBJ1-5, with 9 bases fitting TRBD1. V lost 8 bases and J lost 3; bases outside the gene matches: 5. The germline V gene has CDR1 SQVTM and CDR2 ANQGSEA. The CDR3 is 13 residues long. The CDR3: CSTRTGVNQPQHF. The CDR3 DNA reads TGCAGCACCCGGACAGGGGTCAATCAGCCCCAGCATTTT.

This chain joins TRBV29-1 and TRBJ1-1, with D maybe TRBD1 (5 bases). The germline CDR1 and CDR2 sequences are SQVTM and ANQGSEA. The CDR3 runs to 13 residues. Trimming left V 4 bases short and J 0 bases short, with 9 bases between. The CDR3 reads CSVAGTLNTEAFF. The CDR3 nucleotides are TGCAGCGTTGCAGGGACCTTGAACACTGAAGCTTTCTTT.

This clonotype has only a few counts. The chain couples TRBV5-1 to TRBJ2-4; TRBD1 matches 9 bases. The assigned J gene may be wrong: the sequence end matches TRBJ2-7 better. Germline-derived CDR1 and CDR2 are SGHRS and YFSETQ. This CDR3 contains 16 residues. CDR3 residues: CASSLPSGTGNYEQYF. CDR3 in DNA: TGCGCCAGCAGCTTACCCTCCGGGACAGGGAACTACGAGCAGTACTTC.

The CDR3: CSPHEGGTDTQYF. The DNA for the CDR3 is TGCAGCCCTCATGAGGGGGGCACAGATACGCAGTATTTT. This sequence joins TRBV20-1 and TRBJ2-3; weak D call: TRBD1 (6 bases). The V gene's germline CDR1 is DFQATT and CDR2 SNEGSKA (reference sequence). The CDR3 spans 13 residues.

V usage is TRBV25-1 and J usage is TRBJ1-6; D is perhaps TRBD1 (5 bases). V lost 1 base to trimming and J lost 9 bases, with 13 bases between them. The CDR3 has 15 residues. The germline V gene encodes CDR1 MGHDK and CDR2 SYGVNS. The DNA for the CDR3 is TGTGCCAGCAGTGAATCTCGGGGCGCCGGTTCACCCCTCCACTTT. Its translation is CASSESRGAGSPLHF.

The chain joins TRBV6-6 to TRBJ2-5; D is possibly TRBD1 or TRBD2 (6 bases each). Between the trimmed V and J ends, which lost 7 bases and 5 bases, there was a span of 14 bases. The CDR3 covers 13 residues. Per germline, CDR1 MNHNY and CDR2 SVGAGI (reference sequence). CDR3 protein: CASTVRGVETQYF. In nucleotides, the CDR3 is TGTGCCAGCACTGTGAGGGGGGTGGAGACCCAGTACTTC.

This chain connects TRBV6-5 to TRBJ2-3; the match to TRBD2 covers 8 bases. With 6 bases clipped from V and 4 bases from J, the junction kept 9 bases outside the gene matches. Germline CDR1 reads MNHEY; CDR2 reads SVGAGI. The CDR3 is 15 residues long. CDR3 bases: TGTGCCAGCAGCGGTAGCGGGGATGGCTCAGATACGCAGTATTTT. Its protein is CASSGSGDGSDTQYF.

The chain combines TRBV29-1 with TRBJ1-1; a weak D match, TRBD1 (6 bases). CDR1 and CDR2 from the germline V gene are SQVTM and ANQGSEA. The V gene lost 8 bases and the J gene lost 3 bases, with 13 bases spanning the gap. CDR3 length: 12 amino acids. The CDR3 DNA follows: TGCAGCATACGGAGGGGGGACACTGAAGCTTTCTTT. Protein: CSIRRGDTEAFF. The full variable domain, completed using reference TRBV29-1 and TRBJ1-1, is SAVISQKPSRDICQRGTSLTIQCQVDSQVTMMFWYRQQPGQSLTLIATANQGSEATYESGFVIDKFPISRPNLTFSTLTVSNMSPEDSSIYLCSIRRGDTEAFFGQGTRLTVV.

This clonotype was detected only a few times. The chain combines TRBV7-9 with TRBJ1-2; 7 bases agree with TRBD1. The CDR3 is 14 amino acids. V lost 3 bases and J lost 5; bases outside the gene matches: 6. Germline loops: CDR1 SEHNR, CDR2 FQNEAQ (reference sequence). CDR3 sequence (DNA): TGTGCCAGCAGCTTCCGCACAGGGGTGTATGGCTACACCTTC. This translates into CASSFRTGVYGYTF.

Only a few counts were recorded for this clonotype. This chain links TRBV7-2 with TRBJ2-7, with D perhaps assigned TRBD1 or TRBD2 (5 bases each). The J call may be in error: the DNA end matches TRBJ2-5 better. This CDR3 has 14 amino acids. Germline V gene sequence: CDR1 SGHTA, CDR2 FQGNSA. DNA for the CDR3: TGTGCCAGCAGCTTCGGGACGGACTGGCAGACCCAGTACTTC. Its translation is CASSFGTDWQTQYF.

This clonotype was counted only a few times. The chain couples TRBV29-1 to TRBJ2-1; TRBD2 aligns across 9 bases. The V gene's germline CDR1 is SQVTM and CDR2 ANQGSEA. V shed 3 bases and J 4 bases; nucleotides not matched to a gene: 4. This CDR3 spans 14 amino acids. Here the CDR3 reads CSVDASGGYNEQFF. The CDR3 bases are TGCAGCGTTGATGCCAGCGGGGGGTACAATGAGCAGTTCTTC.

The V and J genes are TRBV10-2 and TRBJ2-5, with D unresolved. Judging by the DNA end, TRBJ2-1 fits better; the J call may be wrong. The CDR3 length is 15 residues. Germline CDR1 reads WSHSY; CDR2 reads SAAADI. CDR3 region: CASSEGFDSKETQFF. The CDR3 bases are TGCGCCAGCAGTGAAGGGTTCGATAGCAAAGAGACCCAGTTCTTC.

The rearrangement uses TRBV10-1 and TRBJ2-1, with 8 bases aligning to TRBD1. CDR1 WNHNN and CDR2 SYGVQD come from the germline V gene (reference sequence). This CDR3 region has 14 residues. The J segment lost 13 bases and the V segment lost 4 bases, leaving 12 bases of the junction unmatched. The CDR3 reads CASSAQRQGPTQFF. The CDR3 DNA reads as TGCGCCAGCAGTGCCCAACGACAGGGGCCCACACAGTTCTTC.

The chain carries TRBV9 and TRBJ1-1; no firm D call. V dropped 5 bases and J dropped 1 base, with 12 bases sitting between them. Germline V gives CDR1 SGDLS, CDR2 YYNGEE. CDR3 size: 14 residues. The chain's CDR3 is CASRSGMTNTEAFF. The DNA of the CDR3 is TGTGCCAGCAGGAGCGGGATGACGAACACTGAAGCTTTCTTT.

The sample holds a few counts of this clonotype. The chain uses TRBV6-1 and TRBJ2-3; 8 bases are a match to TRBD1. The trim removed 6 bases at V and 8 bases at J, leaving 19 bases unmatched. CDR1 is MNHNS and CDR2 is SASEGT in the germline V gene. This CDR3 contains 17 residues. The CDR3 reads CASSPSWGQVSSGTQYF. The CDR3 DNA reads as TGTGCCAGCAGCCCCTCCTGGGGACAGGTATCTTCGGGTACGCAGTATTTT.

V gene TRBV5-5 combines with J gene TRBJ2-7; 9 nucleotides agree with TRBD2. The germline V gene encodes CDR1 SGHKS and CDR2 YYEKEE (reference sequence). V shed 4 bases, J shed 0 bases, and the junction held 11 bases outside the gene matches. The CDR3 is 17 amino acids. The CDR3 loop reads CASSLSSGGLGSYEQYF. The CDR3 coding sequence is TGTGCCAGCAGCCTATCCAGCGGGGGGTTAGGCTCCTACGAGCAGTACTTC.

The chain is built from TRBV5-1 and TRBJ2-1; 13 positions match TRBD2. The J segment lost 2 bases and the V segment lost 4 bases, leaving 12 bases of the junction unmatched. CDR1 and CDR2 from the germline V gene are SGHRS and YFSETQ. The CDR3 has 19 residues. The CDR3 is CASSPLGGLAGRPYNEQFF. The CDR3 nucleotides read TGCGCCAGCAGCCCCCTGGGGGGACTAGCGGGGCGACCCTACAATGAGCAGTTCTTC.

This clonotype appeared once. The rearrangement links TRBV4-2 to TRBJ2-4; 9 bases fit TRBD2. CDR1 LGHNA and CDR2 YNFKEQ come from the germline V gene. The length of the CDR3 is 16 residues. J lost 7 bases, V lost 0 bases, and 7 bases had no gene match. As DNA, the CDR3 is TGTGCCAGCAGCCAAGAGGCTGGCGGGGGGGCGAACATTCAGTACTTC. Translated, it gives CASSQEAGGGANIQYF.

V is TRBV28 and J is TRBJ2-1, with TRBD2 matching 9 bases. This CDR3 contains 14 residues. V trimming: 6 bases; J trimming: 5 bases; junction bases outside the gene matches: 5. Germline V gene sequence: CDR1 MDHEN, CDR2 SYDVKM. CDR3 coding DNA: TGTGCCAGCAGCCGACTAGCGGTAGACAATGAGCAGTTCTTC. It yields the protein CASSRLAVDNEQFF.

The V call is TRBV6-2 or TRBV6-3, the J call TRBJ2-1, with TRBD2 identical over 14 bases. The germline V gene encodes CDR1 MNHEY and CDR2 SVGEGT. J was trimmed by 3 bases and V by 5 bases; bases with no gene match: 3. The CDR3 runs to 16 residues. CDR3 sequence (DNA): TGTGCCAGCAGTAATGGACTAGCGGGGGGCTACAATGAGCAGTTCTTC. It encodes CASSNGLAGGYNEQFF.

The chain combines TRBV4-1 with TRBJ1-5, with 10 bases matching TRBD1. Per the germline V gene, CDR1 is MGHRA and CDR2 is YSYEKL. This CDR3 has 14 amino acids. Trimming removed 8 bases from V and 8 bases from J; junction bases left unmatched: 9. CDR3 loop: CASRPGQGPEPQHF. CDR3 nucleotide sequence: TGCGCCAGCCGTCCGGGACAGGGGCCAGAGCCCCAGCATTTT.

The genes are TRBV12-5 and TRBJ2-1; D is possibly TRBD1 (5 bases). CDR1 is LGHNT, CDR2 FRNRAP, per germline. The CDR3 is 16 amino acids. V was shortened by 0 bases and J by 7 bases, with 16 bases between the two germline ends. CDR3 residues: CASGLVLGQGMNEQFF. The CDR3 coding sequence is TGTGCTAGTGGTTTGGTCCTTGGGCAGGGAATGAATGAGCAGTTCTTC.

V usage is TRBV10-3 and J usage is TRBJ2-3; 8 nucleotides match TRBD1. Per germline, CDR1 ENHRY and CDR2 SYGVKD. V lost 0 bases and J lost 5; bases outside the gene matches: 7. This CDR3 is built from 16 residues. The CDR3 coding sequence is TGTGCCATCAGTGAGTCAGCGGCAGGGGGCTTAGATACGCAGTATTTT. This codes for CAISESAAGGLDTQYF.

This clonotype was counted between two and nine times. V and J are TRBV7-2 and TRBJ2-1; tentative D call: TRBD2 (7 bases). This CDR3 is built from 17 residues. CDR1 and CDR2 from the germline V gene are SGHTA and FQGNSA. The V end was cut by 1 base, the J end by 0 bases, with 13 bases between. The CDR3 DNA sequence: TGTGCCAGCAGCTTAGTGGCGGGGGCCATCTCCTACAATGAGCAGTTCTTC. Protein: CASSLVAGAISYNEQFF.

The chain is built from TRBV7-2 and TRBJ2-5; no clear D. CDR1 is SGHTA, CDR2 FQGNSA, per germline. Trimming shortened V by 0 bases and J by 11 bases, and 13 bases separated the two germline ends. This CDR3 is built from 13 residues. The CDR3 loop reads CASSLAGLNEQYF. As DNA, the CDR3 is TGTGCCAGCAGCTTAGCTGGTTTGAATGAGCAGTACTTC.

The chain joins TRBV20-1 to TRBJ2-5; TRBD2 is a possible D gene (6 bases). The DNA end is more similar to TRBJ2-7, so the J call may be wrong. The CDR3 totals 14 residues. Germline V gene data show CDR1 as DFQATT and CDR2 as SNEGSKA (reference sequence). The CDR3 region is CSAPKAGRGSEQYF. Here the CDR3 DNA reads TGCAGTGCCCCTAAGGCAGGGCGGGGAAGCGAGCAGTACTTC.

This clonotype was detected a few times. The V call is TRBV20-1, the J call TRBJ2-5, with D uncertain. This CDR3 comprises 16 residues. Germline CDR1 is DFQATT and CDR2 is SNEGSKA (reference sequence). Trimming cost V 3 bases and J 0 bases, with 17 bases left between them. CDR3 protein: CSARTRPIRYQETQYF. The CDR3, as DNA: TGCAGTGCTAGGACCCGACCTATTAGGTACCAAGAGACCCAGTACTTC.

This chain joins TRBV4-1 and TRBJ2-5; 10 nucleotides match TRBD2. Germline lookup yields CDR1 MGHRA and CDR2 YSYEKL. With V trimmed by 4 bases and J by 4 bases, 9 bases remained unmatched. This CDR3 is built from 16 residues. CDR3 in amino acids: CASSPGLAGVGETQYF. In DNA, the CDR3 is TGCGCCAGCAGCCCGGGGCTAGCGGGGGTTGGAGAGACCCAGTACTTC.

This rearrangement joins TRBV29-1 to TRBJ2-3; D is ambiguous. The CDR3 totals 13 residues. Germline CDR1 and CDR2: SQVTM and ANQGSEA. V lost 7 bases, J lost 2 bases, and 13 bases lay in between. This CDR3 reads CSAQTTYTDTQYF. Written as DNA, the CDR3 is TGCAGCGCTCAGACGACATACACAGATACGCAGTATTTT.

As for this clonotype: One junction end does not reproduce the germline sequence, and a read error may be involved. The chain uses TRBV5-1 and TRBJ2-1; 10 positions agree with TRBD2. This CDR3 has 16 residues. CDR1 and CDR2 (germline): SGHRS, YFSETQ. In nucleotides, the CDR3 is TGCACCAGCAGCTTGGCTCGAGCGGGGGGGTGGAATGAGCAGTTCTTC. Translation gives CTSSLARAGGWNEQFF.